This is a list of T cell receptor beta chains from one sample in a study of CD8 T cells in ankylosing spondylitis. TCRdb re-derived calls from the 5' RACE reads in MiXCR, one entry per CDR3 protein. The table includes about 100,000 distinct CDR3 sequences, roughly 8.3% detected once. The material sequenced was blood, either unsorted or a sorted T cell fraction (not recorded which). These receptors originate from a male donor with ankylosing spondylitis or in good health (not recorded which). CDR3s include the opening cysteine and the closing phenylalanine or tryptophan. A D gene is named only where the DNA matches it firmly. Size values are once, few and many counts, or a class for expanded clones, and some rows have none.

CDR3 protein | CDR3 DNA | D gene | J gene | V gene | clone size
CASSVLASSYNEQFF | TGTGCCAGCTCAGTACTAGCGTCCTCCTACAATGAGCAGTTCTTC | TRBD2 | TRBJ2-1 | TRBV5-6 | .
CASSWQGYGYTF | TGTGCCAGTAGCTGGCAGGGCTATGGCTACACCTTC | . | TRBJ1-2 | TRBV19 | many
CASSQREGANGELFF | TGCGCCAGCAGCCAACGGGAGGGGGCAAACGGGGAGCTGTTTTTT | . | TRBJ2-2 | TRBV4-1 | many
CASSKGRKNSQGAGGYTF | TGTGCCAGCAGCAAAGGGCGGAAGAACTCACAGGGGGCAGGAGGCTACACCTTC | . | TRBJ1-2 | TRBV21-1 | few
CASSYSKRGLGTEAFF | TGTGCCAGCAGTTACTCGAAGCGGGGATTGGGCACTGAAGCTTTCTTT | . | TRBJ1-1 | TRBV6-2/TRBV6-3 | many
CASSSGLAYGTDTQYF | TGTGCCAGCAGTTCCGGACTAGCGTATGGAACAGATACGCAGTATTTT | TRBD2 | TRBJ2-3 | TRBV12-3/TRBV12-4 | many
CATSEGKGTEAFF | TGTGCCACCAGTGAAGGGAAGGGCACTGAAGCTTTCTTT | . | TRBJ1-1 | TRBV24-1 | many
CSARDFGTGGLGYTF | TGCAGTGCTAGAGATTTTGGGACAGGGGGCCTCGGCTACACCTTC | TRBD1 | TRBJ1-2 | TRBV20-1 | many
CASSQVRGVMTGELFF | TGTGCCAGCAGCCAAGTTCGCGGGGTTATGACGGGGGAGCTGTTTTTT | . | TRBJ2-2 | TRBV4-2 | many
CASSLDETSFSEQYF | TGTGCCAGCAGCTTAGATGAGACTAGCTTCTCTGAGCAGTACTTC | TRBD2 | TRBJ2-7 | TRBV7-2 | few
CSVGGIQPQHF | TGCAGTGTCGGGGGGATTCAGCCCCAGCATTTT | . | TRBJ1-5 | TRBV20-1 | many
CASSSLGATYGYTF | TGTGCCAGCAGCTCGCTTGGGGCTACCTATGGCTACACCTTC | . | TRBJ1-2 | TRBV12-3/TRBV12-4 | many
CASSLGIERAGFQYF | TGCGCCAGCAGCTTGGGTATAGAGCGTGCAGGGTTTCAGTACTTC | . | TRBJ2-4 | TRBV5-1 | many
CAISESRASSEQFF | TGTGCCATCAGTGAGTCAAGGGCTTCTTCCGAGCAGTTCTTC | . | TRBJ2-1 | TRBV10-3 | many
CASSLEFRGEIYTF | TGTGCCAGCAGCTTAGAATTCAGGGGGGAAATCTACACCTTC | TRBD1 | TRBJ1-2 | TRBV7-2 | few
CASSIATGVEKLFF | TGTGCCAGTAGTATAGCCACAGGGGTTGAAAAACTGTTTTTT | TRBD1 | TRBJ1-4 | TRBV19 | many
CASSPPGGSQPQHF | TGTGCCAGCAGCCCCCCGGGTGGGAGTCAGCCCCAGCATTTT | . | TRBJ1-5 | TRBV7-2 | many
CSARLAGGPNEQFF | TGCAGTGCTCGATTAGCGGGAGGGCCTAATGAGCAGTTCTTC | TRBD2 | TRBJ2-1 | TRBV20-1 | many
CASSFNRGHPNSPLHF | TGTGCCAGCAGTTTTAACAGGGGCCACCCCAATTCACCCCTCCACTTT | TRBD1 | TRBJ1-6 | TRBV12-3/TRBV12-4 | many
CASSLVAYRRYEQYF | TGCGCCAGCAGCTTGGTCGCCTACCGGAGATACGAGCAGTACTTC | . | TRBJ2-7 | TRBV5-1 | once
CASRRTSGGYNEQFF | TGTGCCAGCAGGCGGACTAGCGGGGGCTACAATGAGCAGTTCTTC | TRBD2 | TRBJ2-1 | TRBV12-3/TRBV12-4 | many
CASSGGGGLMNTEAFF | TGTGCCAGCAGTGGGGGTGGGGGACTTATGAACACTGAAGCTTTCTTT | . | TRBJ1-1 | TRBV25-1 | many
CASTADGGSYNSPLHF | TGTGCCAGCACTGCGGACGGAGGCTCCTATAATTCACCCCTCCACTTT | . | TRBJ1-6 | TRBV6-2/TRBV6-3 | many
CAISESSDPGELFF | TGTGCCATCAGTGAGTCGTCCGATCCGGGGGAGCTGTTTTTT | . | TRBJ2-2 | TRBV10-3 | many
CASSSLRERTDTQYF | TGTGCCAGCAGCTCCCTCCGGGAGAGGACAGATACGCAGTATTTT | . | TRBJ2-3 | TRBV7-9 | many
CASSDLNSPLHF | TGTGCCAGCAGCGATCTTAATTCACCCCTCCACTTT | . | TRBJ1-6 | TRBV11-2 | .